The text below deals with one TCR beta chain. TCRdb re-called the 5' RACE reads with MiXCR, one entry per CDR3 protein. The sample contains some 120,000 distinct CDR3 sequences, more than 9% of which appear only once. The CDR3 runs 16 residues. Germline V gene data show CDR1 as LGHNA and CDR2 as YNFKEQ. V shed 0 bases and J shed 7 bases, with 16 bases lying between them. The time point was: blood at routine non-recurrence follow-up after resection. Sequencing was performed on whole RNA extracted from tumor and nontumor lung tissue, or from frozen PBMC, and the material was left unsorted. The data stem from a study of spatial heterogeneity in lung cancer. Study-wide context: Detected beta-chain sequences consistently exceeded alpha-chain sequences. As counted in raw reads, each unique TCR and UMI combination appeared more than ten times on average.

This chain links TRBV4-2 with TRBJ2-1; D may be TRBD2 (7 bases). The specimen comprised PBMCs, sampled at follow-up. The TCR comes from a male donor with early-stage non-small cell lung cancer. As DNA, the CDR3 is TGTGCCAGCAGCCAAGACACGGGGGGCCTAGGTAATGAGCAGTTCTTC. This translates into CASSQDTGGLGNEQFF.